This passage covers 9 T cell receptor beta chains from one sample sequenced in a study of identical twins. Each CDR3 protein is one row after TCRdb ran MiXCR on the 5' RACE reads. Seen here are 1.5 million to 2 million distinct CDR3 sequences, less than 40% observed once, and the top ten hold about 0.27%. The sequenced sample was cord blood. All receptors derive from a newborn girl in good health.

This chain links TRBV29-1 with TRBJ2-5; possibly TRBD2 for D (5 bases). Deletions cut 4 bases from V and 0 bases from J, with 9 bases between. The CDR3 sequence is 13 residues long. CDR1 and CDR2 (germline): SQVTM, ANQGSEA. The DNA of the CDR3 is TGCAGCGTTGCCGGGGAGTACCAAGAGACCCAGTACTTC. Protein: CSVAGEYQETQYF.

The rearrangement links TRBV4-2 to TRBJ2-7; 10 nucleotides agree with TRBD2. The trim removed 1 base at V and 2 bases at J, leaving 8 bases unmatched. The CDR3 extends over 17 amino acids. Germline V gene sequence: CDR1 LGHNA, CDR2 YNFKEQ. The CDR3 DNA is TGTGCCAGCAGCCAAGTGCGGGCGAGCGGGAGGGCCTACGAGCAGTACTTC. Encoded protein: CASSQVRASGRAYEQYF.

The chain employs TRBV4-1 and TRBJ2-1; weak D call: TRBD1 (5 bases). The CDR3 consists of 15 residues. Trimming took 1 base from V and 2 from J, leaving 9 bases between them. The germline V gene encodes CDR1 MGHRA and CDR2 YSYEKL. The CDR3 loop reads CASSQVQGTYNEQFF. In nucleotides, the CDR3 is TGCGCCAGCAGCCAAGTCCAGGGCACCTACAATGAGCAGTTCTTC.

The V call is TRBV6-2 or TRBV6-3, the J call TRBJ1-2; 7 bases line up with TRBD1. The CDR3 spans 15 residues. V was clipped by 6 bases and J by 2 bases; unmatched bases: 9. The germline V gene encodes CDR1 MNHEY and CDR2 SVGEGT. The CDR3 region is CASSLIRTGNYGYTF. DNA of the CDR3: TGTGCCAGCAGCTTGATTCGGACAGGAAACTATGGCTACACCTTC.

For this clonotype: Compared with germline, one end of the junction differs, possibly owing to a read error. The chain is built from TRBV15 and TRBJ2-3; D not resolved. The CDR3 sequence is 15 residues long. Germline V gives CDR1 LNHNV, CDR2 YYDKDF (reference sequence). The CDR3 DNA reads as TGTACCACCAGCAGAGATGATGGTAGGCGAGATACGCAGTATTTT. It translates to CTTSRDDGRRDTQYF.

There are many counts of this clonotype. The chain recombines TRBV12-3 or TRBV12-4 with TRBJ2-3; D remains unclear. The CDR3 has 12 residues. With 2 bases removed from V and 6 bases from J, the gap between germline ends came to 6 bases. CDR3 in amino acids: CASSLNRDTQYF. The CDR3 nucleotides are TGTGCCAGCAGTTTAAATCGGGATACGCAGTATTTT.

This chain uses TRBV12-3 or TRBV12-4 with TRBJ2-2; tentatively, D is TRBD1 (5 bases). V dropped 5 bases and J dropped 2 bases, with 12 bases sitting between them. CDR3 length: 15 amino acids. The CDR3, as DNA: TGTGCCAGCAGTCAGGGTTCCCTAAACACCGGGGAGCTGTTTTTT. This sequence encodes CASSQGSLNTGELFF.

The CDR3 DNA reads TGTGCCAGCAGCTTAGTTTACGGGGGGAGCTCTGGGGCCAACGTCCTGACTTTC. Translating gives CASSLVYGGSSGANVLTF. The chain has TRBV7-2 and TRBJ2-6; 7 bases agree with TRBD2. Germline CDR1 and CDR2: SGHTA and FQGNSA. The CDR3 is made up of 18 amino acids. The V gene end was trimmed by 1 base and the J gene end by 0 bases; junction bases not matched to a gene: 6. The entire variable domain, with the rest obtained from reference TRBV7-2 and TRBJ2-6, is as follows: GAGVSQSPSNKVTEKGKDVELRCDPISGHTALYWYRQSLGQGLEFLIYFQGNSAPDKSGLPSDRFSAERTGGSVSTLTIQRTQQEDSAVYLCASSLVYGGSSGANVLTFGAGSRLTVL.

This clonotype was observed at least ten times. This chain connects TRBV29-1 to TRBJ1-2; no firm D call. Per germline, CDR1 SQVTM and CDR2 ANQGSEA. Trimming left V 1 base short and J 3 bases short, with 12 bases between. CDR3 size: 14 residues. The CDR3 spells CSVEGEGMDYGYTF. The CDR3 DNA reads TGCAGCGTTGAAGGAGAAGGGATGGACTATGGCTACACCTTC.